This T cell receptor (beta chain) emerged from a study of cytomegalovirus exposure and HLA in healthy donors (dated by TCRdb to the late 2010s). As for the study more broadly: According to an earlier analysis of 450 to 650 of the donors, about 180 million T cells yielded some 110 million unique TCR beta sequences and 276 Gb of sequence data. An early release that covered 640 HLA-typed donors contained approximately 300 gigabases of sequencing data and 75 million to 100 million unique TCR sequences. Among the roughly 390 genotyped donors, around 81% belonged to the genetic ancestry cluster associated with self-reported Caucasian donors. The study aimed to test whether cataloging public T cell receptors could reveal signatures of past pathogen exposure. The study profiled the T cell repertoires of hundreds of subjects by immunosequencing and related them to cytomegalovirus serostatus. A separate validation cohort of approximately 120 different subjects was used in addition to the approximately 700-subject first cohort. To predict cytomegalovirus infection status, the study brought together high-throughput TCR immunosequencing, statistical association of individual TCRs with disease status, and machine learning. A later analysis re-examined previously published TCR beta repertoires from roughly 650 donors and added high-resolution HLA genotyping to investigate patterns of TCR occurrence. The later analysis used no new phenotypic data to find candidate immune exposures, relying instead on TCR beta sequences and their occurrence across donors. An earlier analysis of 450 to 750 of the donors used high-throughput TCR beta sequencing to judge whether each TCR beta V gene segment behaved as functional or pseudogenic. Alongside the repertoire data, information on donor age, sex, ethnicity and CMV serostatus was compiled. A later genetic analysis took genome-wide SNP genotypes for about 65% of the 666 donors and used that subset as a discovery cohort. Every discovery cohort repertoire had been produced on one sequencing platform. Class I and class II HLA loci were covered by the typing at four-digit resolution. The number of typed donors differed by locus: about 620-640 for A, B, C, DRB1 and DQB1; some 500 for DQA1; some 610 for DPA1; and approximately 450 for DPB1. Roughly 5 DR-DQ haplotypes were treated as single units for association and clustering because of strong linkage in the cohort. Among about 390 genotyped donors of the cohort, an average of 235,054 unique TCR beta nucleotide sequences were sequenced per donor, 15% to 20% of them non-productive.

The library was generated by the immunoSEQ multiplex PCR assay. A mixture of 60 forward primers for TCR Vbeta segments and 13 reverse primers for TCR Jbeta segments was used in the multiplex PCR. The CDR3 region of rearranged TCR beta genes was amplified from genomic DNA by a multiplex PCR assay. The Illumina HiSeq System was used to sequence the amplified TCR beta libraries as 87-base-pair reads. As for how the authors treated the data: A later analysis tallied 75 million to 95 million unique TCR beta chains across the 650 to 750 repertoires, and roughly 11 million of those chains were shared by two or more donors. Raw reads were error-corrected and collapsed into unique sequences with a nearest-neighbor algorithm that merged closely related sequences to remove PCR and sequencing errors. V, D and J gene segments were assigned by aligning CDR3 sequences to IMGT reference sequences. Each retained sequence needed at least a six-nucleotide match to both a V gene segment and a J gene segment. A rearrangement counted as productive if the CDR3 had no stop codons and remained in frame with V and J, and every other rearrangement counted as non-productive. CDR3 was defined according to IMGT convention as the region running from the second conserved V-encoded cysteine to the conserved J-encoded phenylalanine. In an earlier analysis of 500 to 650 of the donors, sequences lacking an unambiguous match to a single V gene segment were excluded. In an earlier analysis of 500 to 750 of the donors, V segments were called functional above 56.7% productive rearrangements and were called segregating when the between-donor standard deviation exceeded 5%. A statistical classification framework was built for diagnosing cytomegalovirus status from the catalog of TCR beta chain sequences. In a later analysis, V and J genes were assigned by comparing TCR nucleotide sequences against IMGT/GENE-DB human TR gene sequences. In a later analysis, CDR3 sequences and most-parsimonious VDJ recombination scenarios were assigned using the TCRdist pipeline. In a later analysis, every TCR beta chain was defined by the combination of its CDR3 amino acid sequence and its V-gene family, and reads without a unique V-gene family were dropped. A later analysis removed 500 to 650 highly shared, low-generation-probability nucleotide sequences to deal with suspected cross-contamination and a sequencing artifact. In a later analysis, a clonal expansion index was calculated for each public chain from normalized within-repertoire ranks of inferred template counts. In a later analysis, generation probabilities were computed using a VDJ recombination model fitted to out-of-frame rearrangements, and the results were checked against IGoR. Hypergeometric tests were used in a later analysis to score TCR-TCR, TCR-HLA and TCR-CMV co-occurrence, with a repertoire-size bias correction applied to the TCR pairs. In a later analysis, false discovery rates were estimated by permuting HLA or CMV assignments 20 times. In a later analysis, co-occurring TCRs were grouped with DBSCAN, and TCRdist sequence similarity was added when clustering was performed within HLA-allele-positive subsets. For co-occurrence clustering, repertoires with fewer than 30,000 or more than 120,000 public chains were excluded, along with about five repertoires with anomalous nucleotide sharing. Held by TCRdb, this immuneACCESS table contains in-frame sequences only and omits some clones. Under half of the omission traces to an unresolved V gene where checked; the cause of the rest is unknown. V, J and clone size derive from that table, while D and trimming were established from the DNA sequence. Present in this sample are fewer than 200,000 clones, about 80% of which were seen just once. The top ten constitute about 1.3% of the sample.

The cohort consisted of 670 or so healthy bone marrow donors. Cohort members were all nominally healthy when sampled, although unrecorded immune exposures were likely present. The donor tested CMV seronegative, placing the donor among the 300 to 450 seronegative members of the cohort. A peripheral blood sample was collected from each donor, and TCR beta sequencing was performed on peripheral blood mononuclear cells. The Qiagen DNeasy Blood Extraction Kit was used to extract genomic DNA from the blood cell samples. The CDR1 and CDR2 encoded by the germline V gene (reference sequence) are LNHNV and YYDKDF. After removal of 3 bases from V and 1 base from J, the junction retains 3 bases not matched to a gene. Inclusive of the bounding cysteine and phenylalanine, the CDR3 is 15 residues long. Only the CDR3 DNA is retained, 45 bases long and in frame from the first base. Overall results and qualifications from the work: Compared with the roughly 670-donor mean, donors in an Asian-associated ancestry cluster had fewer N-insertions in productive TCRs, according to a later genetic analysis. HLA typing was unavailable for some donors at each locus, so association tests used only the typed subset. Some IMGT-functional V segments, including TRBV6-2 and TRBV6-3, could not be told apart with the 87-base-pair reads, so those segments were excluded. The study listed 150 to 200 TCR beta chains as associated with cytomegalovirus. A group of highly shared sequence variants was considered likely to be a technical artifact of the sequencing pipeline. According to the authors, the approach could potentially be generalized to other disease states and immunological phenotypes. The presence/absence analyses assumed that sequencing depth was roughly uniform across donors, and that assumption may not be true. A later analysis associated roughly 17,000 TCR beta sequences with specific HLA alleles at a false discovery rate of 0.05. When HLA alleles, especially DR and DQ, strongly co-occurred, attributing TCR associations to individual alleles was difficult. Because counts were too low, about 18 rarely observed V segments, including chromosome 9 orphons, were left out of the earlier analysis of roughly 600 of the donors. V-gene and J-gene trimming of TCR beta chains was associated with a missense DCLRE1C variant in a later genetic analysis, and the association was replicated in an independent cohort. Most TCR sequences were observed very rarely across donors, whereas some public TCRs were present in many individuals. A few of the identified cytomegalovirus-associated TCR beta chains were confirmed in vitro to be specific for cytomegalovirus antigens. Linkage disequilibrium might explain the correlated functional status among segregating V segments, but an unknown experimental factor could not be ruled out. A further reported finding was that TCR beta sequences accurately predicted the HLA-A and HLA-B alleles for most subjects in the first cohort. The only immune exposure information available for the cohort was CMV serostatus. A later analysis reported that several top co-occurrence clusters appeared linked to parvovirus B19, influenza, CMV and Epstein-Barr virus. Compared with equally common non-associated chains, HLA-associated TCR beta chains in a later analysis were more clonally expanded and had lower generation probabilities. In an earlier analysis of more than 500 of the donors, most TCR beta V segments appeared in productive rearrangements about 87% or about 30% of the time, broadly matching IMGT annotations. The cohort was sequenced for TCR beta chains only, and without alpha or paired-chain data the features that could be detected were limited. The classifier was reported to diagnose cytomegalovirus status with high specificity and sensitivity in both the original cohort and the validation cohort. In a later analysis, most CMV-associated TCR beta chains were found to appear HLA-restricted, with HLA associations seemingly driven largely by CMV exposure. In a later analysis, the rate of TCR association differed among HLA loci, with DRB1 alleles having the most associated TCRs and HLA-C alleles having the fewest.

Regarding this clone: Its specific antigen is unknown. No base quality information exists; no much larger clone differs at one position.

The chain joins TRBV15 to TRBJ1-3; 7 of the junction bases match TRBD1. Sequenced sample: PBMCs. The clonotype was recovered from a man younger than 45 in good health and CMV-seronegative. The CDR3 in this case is CATSSSTGSGNTIYF. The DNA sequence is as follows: TGTGCCACCAGCAGTTCGACAGGGTCTGGAAACACCATATATTTT.